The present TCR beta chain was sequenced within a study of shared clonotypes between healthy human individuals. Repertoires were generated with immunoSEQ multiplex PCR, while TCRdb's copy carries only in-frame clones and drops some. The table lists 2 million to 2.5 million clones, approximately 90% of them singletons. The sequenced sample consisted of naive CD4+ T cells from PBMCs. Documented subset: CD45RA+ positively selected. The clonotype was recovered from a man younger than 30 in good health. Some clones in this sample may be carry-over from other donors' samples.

CDR3 nucleotide sequence: TGTGCCAGCAGTTCCCCCGGGGCCCCCGCCCACGAGCAGTACTTC. It translates to CASSSPGAPAHEQYF. The chain recombines TRBV28 with TRBJ2-5; D might be TRBD1 or TRBD2, each matching 5 bases. The closer fit of TRBJ2-7 to the DNA end suggests the J call may be wrong. The CDR3 is made up of 15 amino acids. Germline V CDR1 and CDR2: MDHEN, SYDVKM.